The source of this TCR beta chain is a study of blood T cell repertoires in COVID-19. Study information: The United States, Italy and Spain were the sources of the acute and convalescent COVID-19 samples. T cells, B-cell-depleted T cells, or PBMCs provided the cDNA or gDNA that served as material.

V was clipped by 4 bases and J by 5 bases, with 11 bases between them. Germline lookup yields CDR1 KGHDR and CDR2 SFDVKD. CDR3 length: 13 amino acids. Methods used by the authors: Estimates of nucleated cell counts were drawn from the amplification of reference gene primers. Profiled with immunoSEQ multiplex PCR; TCRdb holds only in-frame clones, not every one. V, J and clone size are those of that table, while D and trimming were read from the DNA. This table holds 85,000 to 100,000 clones, roughly 75% found once. This rearrangement joins TRBV24-1 to TRBJ2-7; D gene uncertain. The sequenced sample was peripheral blood. The TCR originated in a man aged 50 to 59 who had recovered from COVID-19. This CDR3 is CATSDYLSHEQYF. The CDR3 DNA is TGTGCCACCAGTGACTATCTGTCCCACGAGCAGTACTTC.